This entry describes one T cell receptor (beta chain). The data derive from a study of OX40 agonist ivuxolimab in advanced cancers. CDR1 is SGHVS, CDR2 FNYEAQ, per germline. The CDR3 runs to 13 residues. V lost 4 bases, J lost 1 base, and 8 bases lay in between. Sequenced by immunoSEQ multiplex PCR; TCRdb stores in-frame clones only, minus some. The data show around 36,000 clones, 80% to 85% seen once. The chain uses TRBV7-6 and TRBJ2-7, with a tentative D call TRBD2 (5 bases). This TCR was recovered from an adult with an advanced solid tumor such as melanoma, head and neck, liver or kidney cancer. The specimen comprised CD4+ or CD8+ T cells sorted from blood, sampled in a trial of the OX40 agonist ivuxolimab. CDR3 DNA: TGTGCCAGCAGCTCCGGGGAATCCTACGAGCAGTACTTC. Translated, it gives CASSSGESYEQYF.